The sequence of this TCR beta chain was determined in a study of PD-1 blockade in classical Hodgkin lymphoma. Findings and limits, study-wide: Partial responders and progressors had significantly lower baseline TCR diversity. Why repertoires differed is undefined; disease activity or prior therapy possibly contributed. Significantly greater TCR diversity emerged by C4D1 in CD4+ cells but not CD8+ cells.

This CDR3 is 13 amino acids long. CDR1 MNHNY and CDR2 SVGAGI come from the germline V gene (reference sequence). Using immunoSEQ multiplex PCR, the repertoire was profiled, and TCRdb retains in-frame clones only, with some absent. In the table there are 50,000 or so clones, around 67% of which are singletons. All the patients suffered relapse after autologous stem cell transplantation, and brentuximab vedotin exposure differed. A remark on this clone: What it recognizes is unknown.

This sequence was found in a human donor with classical Hodgkin lymphoma. Here the sequenced sample was peripheral blood mononuclear cells (PBMCs), taken before the second cycle of nivolumab. The chain joins TRBV6-6 to TRBJ2-5; tentatively, D is TRBD1 (5 bases). The DNA end is more similar to TRBJ2-7, so the J call may be wrong. The CDR3 loop reads CASQGKGSYEQYF. The CDR3 nucleotides read TGTGCCAGTCAGGGTAAGGGCTCCTACGAGCAGTACTTC.